These 13 T cell receptor beta chains were sequenced from one sample in a study of response to subunit inactivated influenza vaccine. TCRdb called the RT-PCR reads again in MiXCR, with one record for every CDR3 protein. The table lists over 450,000 distinct CDR3 sequences, over 10% of them singletons. The sample was PBMCs from blood, taken roughly 47 days after vaccination. These receptors all come from a man aged 50-59 years who received an inactivated influenza vaccine.

This clonotype was seen more than once but under ten times. The V gene is TRBV11-2, the J gene TRBJ2-7, with D maybe TRBD2 (6 bases). Germline values: CDR1 SGHAT, CDR2 FQNNGV. CDR3 length: 14 amino acids. V was pared by 4 bases and J by 4 bases, with 14 bases between. CDR3 DNA sequence: TGTGCCAGCAGCTATACGGGCGGGATATACGAGCAGTACTTC. Encoded protein: CASSYTGGIYEQYF.

The J gene is TRBJ2-7, the V gene TRBV5-6; TRBD1 might be the D (5 bases). Trimming shortened V by 1 base and J by 2 bases, and 10 bases separated the two germline ends. Germline V gives CDR1 SGHDT, CDR2 YYEEEE. This CDR3 is 14 amino acids long. The CDR3 bases are TGTGCCAGCAGCTTGCAGGGCAGAGCCTACGAGCAGTACTTC. This codes for CASSLQGRAYEQYF.

The V gene is TRBV20-1, the J gene TRBJ2-3; 9 bases are shared with TRBD2. The CDR3 has 15 residues. Germline V CDR1 and CDR2: DFQATT, SNEGSKA (reference sequence). Trimming at V came to 3 bases and at J to 3 bases, leaving 7 bases not matched to a gene. CDR3 DNA: TGCAGTGCTAGTTTCCCTAGCGGGACAACAGATACGCAGTATTTT. Translated: CSASFPSGTTDTQYF.

The J gene is TRBJ1-2, the V gene TRBV7-3, with D unresolved. This CDR3 is 13 amino acids long. From germline, CDR1 is SGHTA and CDR2 FQGTGA. Trimming left V 5 bases short and J 5 bases short, with 12 bases between. The CDR3 is CASSPDPYYGYTF. In nucleotides, the CDR3 is TGTGCCAGCAGCCCCGACCCATATTATGGCTACACCTTC. Drawing the rest from reference TRBV7-3 and TRBJ1-2, the complete variable domain is GAGVSQTPSNKVTEKGKYVELRCDPISGHTALYWYRQSLGQGPEFLIYFQGTGAADDSGLPNDRFFAVRPEGSVSTLKIQRTERGDSAVYLCASSPDPYYGYTFGSGTRLTVV.

This clonotype was picked up many times. The chain links TRBV11-1 to TRBJ1-1; TRBD1 matches at 8 bases. The CDR3 is made up of 19 amino acids. The trim removed 1 base at V and 3 bases at J, leaving 16 bases unmatched. Germline CDR1 SGHAT, CDR2 FQDESV (reference sequence). The DNA for the CDR3 is TGTGCCAGCAGCTTAGGGACAGGGTTTTCTCGGCTGATGTACACTGAAGCTTTCTTT. Translating it yields CASSLGTGFSRLMYTEAFF.

This clonotype has just a few counts. The chain carries TRBV7-2 and TRBJ2-3, with D tentatively TRBD1 (6 bases). Germline V gene lookup returns CDR1 SGHTA and CDR2 FQGNSA. Trimming removed 5 bases at V and 1 base at J, with 13 bases between. The CDR3 sequence is 15 residues long. CDR3 amino acids: CASSLNRAGTDTQYF. Written as DNA, the CDR3 is TGTGCCAGCAGCCTTAACAGGGCGGGCACAGATACGCAGTATTTT.

This clonotype appeared many times. The chain uses TRBV28 and TRBJ2-4; possible D gene TRBD2, 5 bases. The CDR3 extends over 16 amino acids. Germline V lookup: CDR1 MDHEN, CDR2 SYDVKM. Deletions cut 5 bases from V and 1 base from J, with 15 bases between. CDR3 sequence: CASSPTRSVAKNIQYF. Here the CDR3 DNA reads TGTGCCAGCAGTCCCACTAGATCAGTGGCCAAAAACATTCAGTACTTC.

The V gene is TRBV5-6, the J gene TRBJ1-6, with D possibly matching TRBD1 (6 bases). The CDR3 sequence is 17 residues long. Germline CDR1 reads SGHDT; CDR2 reads YYEEEE. V shed 3 bases and J shed 2 bases, with 15 bases lying between them. The CDR3 here is CASSSSRGRAYNSPLHF. The CDR3 DNA is TGTGCCAGCAGCTCCTCCAGGGGAAGGGCCTATAATTCACCCCTCCACTTT.

This clonotype was detected many times. The chain recombines TRBV12-3 or TRBV12-4 with TRBJ1-3; D gene uncertain. The V gene lost 7 bases and the J gene lost 4 bases, with 8 bases spanning the gap. The CDR3 consists of 12 residues. The CDR3 DNA reads TGTGCCAGCAAAAAAGGAGGAAACACCATATATTTT. The encoded protein is CASKKGGNTIYF.

The chain joins TRBV12-5 to TRBJ2-3; no clear D gene. The V gene's germline CDR1 is LGHNT and CDR2 FRNRAP. The CDR3 covers 13 residues. Between the trimmed V and J ends, which lost 2 bases and 0 bases, there was a span of 3 bases. CDR3 DNA: TGTGCTAGTGGTTTGACTAGCACAGATACGCAGTATTTT. This encodes CASGLTSTDTQYF. Variable domain in full (rest from reference TRBV12-5 and TRBJ2-3): DARVTQTPRHKVTEMGQEVTMRCQPILGHNTVFWYRQTMMQGLELLAYFRNRAPLDDSGMPKDRFSAEMPDATLATLKIQPSEPRDSAVYFCASGLTSTDTQYFGPGTRLTVL.

The chain is built from TRBV12-3 or TRBV12-4 and TRBJ2-7; 7 nucleotides line up with TRBD1. The trim removed 6 bases at V and 2 bases at J, leaving 1 base unmatched. This CDR3 contains 12 residues. The CDR3 sequence: CASRGTAYEQYF. CDR3 bases: TGTGCCAGCAGAGGGACAGCCTACGAGCAGTACTTC.

A few counts support this clonotype. The chain uses TRBV2 and TRBJ2-7; perhaps TRBD1 as D (5 bases). V shed 3 bases and J shed 5 bases, with 14 bases lying between them. CDR1 and CDR2 (germline): SNHLY, FYNNEI. CDR3 length: 14 residues. The CDR3 coding sequence is TGTGCCAGCAGTGACCTTTATAGGGGCGACGAGCAGTACTTC. Translation: CASSDLYRGDEQYF. The variable domain in full, with the rest retrieved from reference TRBV2 and TRBJ2-7, is EPEVTQTPSHQVTQMGQEVILRCVPISNHLYFYWYRQILGQKVEFLVSFYNNEISEKSEIFDDQFSVERPDGSNFTLKIRSTKLEDSAMYFCASSDLYRGDEQYFGPGTRLTVT.

This clonotype was seen a few times. The chain uses TRBV6-5 and TRBJ2-3; the match to TRBD2 covers 8 bases. CDR1 is MNHEY and CDR2 is SVGAGI in the germline V gene. J gave up 2 bases and V 2 bases, and 6 bases lay outside the gene matches. The CDR3 has 16 amino acids. CDR3 nucleotides: TGTGCCAGCAGTTACGATCGGGGGGGGCCCACAGATACGCAGTATTTT. It specifies CASSYDRGGPTDTQYF.